One and the same sample provided the 5 T cell receptor beta chains below, sequenced in a study of T cells in Graves' hyperthyroidism and ophthalmopathy. The CDR3 regions of TCR beta were amplified from RNA transcripts. With the HTBI primer set, the TCR CDR3 went through a first round of RT-PCR. MiXCR, run by TCRdb on the multiplex PCR reads, gives a single entry per CDR3 protein. The data show 500,000 to 700,000 distinct CDR3 sequences, around 15% seen once. The sample comprised blood. The receptors stem from a young woman with Graves' hyperthyroidism.

The chain combines TRBV29-1 with TRBJ1-2; unclear D gene. There are 14 residues in the CDR3. Per germline, CDR1 SQVTM and CDR2 ANQGSEA. V gave up 4 bases and J gave up 4 bases, with 16 bases separating them. CDR3 nucleotides: TGCAGCGTTGTGGATCGGCGGGGTGGCTATGGCTACACCTTC. It is translated as CSVVDRRGGYGYTF. Variable domain in full (rest from reference TRBV29-1 and TRBJ1-2): SAVISQKPSRDICQRGTSLTIQCQVDSQVTMMFWYRQQPGQSLTLIATANQGSEATYESGFVIDKFPISRPNLTFSTLTVSNMSPEDSSIYLCSVVDRRGGYGYTFGSGTRLTVV.

About this clonotype: A read error is possible here, since a much larger clone lies one base away. The chain recombines TRBV6-1 with TRBJ2-5; D is possibly TRBD1 or TRBD2 (5 bases each). TRBJ2-1 explains the end of the DNA better; the J call may be wrong. The CDR3 has 16 amino acids. Germline loops: CDR1 MNHNS, CDR2 SASEGT. CDR3 in amino acids: CASSEAMGGGGETQFF. CDR3 in DNA: TGTGCCAGCAGTGAAGCGATGGGTGGGGGTGGAGAGACCCAGTTCTTC.

This clonotype was observed a few times. This chain uses TRBV6-2 or TRBV6-3 with TRBJ2-1; D not resolved. V dropped 1 base and J dropped 9 bases, with 4 bases sitting between them. The CDR3 length is 11 residues. Germline V lookup: CDR1 MNHEY, CDR2 SVGEGT. The CDR3 loop is CASSYWGEQFF. CDR3 coding DNA: TGTGCCAGCAGTTACTGGGGTGAGCAGTTCTTC.

About this clonotype itself: A much larger clonotype is one base distant, so this may be a read error. The chain is built from TRBV28 and TRBJ1-3, with D unresolved. Germline V gives CDR1 MDHEN, CDR2 SYDVKM. The V gene lost 5 bases and the J gene lost 3 bases, with 14 bases spanning the gap. The CDR3 length is 15 residues. The CDR3 spells CASSTSVVVGNTIYF. CDR3 coding DNA: TGTGCCAGCAGTACCAGCGTAGTGGTTGGAAACACCATATATTTT.

In its sample, this clonotype was seen a few times. The rearrangement links TRBV5-6 to TRBJ2-5, with unresolved D. Per germline, CDR1 SGHDT and CDR2 YYEEEE. The V and J ends lost 2 bases and 2 bases respectively, with 13 bases between them. This CDR3 comprises 15 residues. CDR3 sequence reads: CASSFRRMGQETQYF. In DNA, the CDR3 is TGTGCCAGCAGCTTCCGGCGGATGGGGCAAGAGACCCAGTACTTC.